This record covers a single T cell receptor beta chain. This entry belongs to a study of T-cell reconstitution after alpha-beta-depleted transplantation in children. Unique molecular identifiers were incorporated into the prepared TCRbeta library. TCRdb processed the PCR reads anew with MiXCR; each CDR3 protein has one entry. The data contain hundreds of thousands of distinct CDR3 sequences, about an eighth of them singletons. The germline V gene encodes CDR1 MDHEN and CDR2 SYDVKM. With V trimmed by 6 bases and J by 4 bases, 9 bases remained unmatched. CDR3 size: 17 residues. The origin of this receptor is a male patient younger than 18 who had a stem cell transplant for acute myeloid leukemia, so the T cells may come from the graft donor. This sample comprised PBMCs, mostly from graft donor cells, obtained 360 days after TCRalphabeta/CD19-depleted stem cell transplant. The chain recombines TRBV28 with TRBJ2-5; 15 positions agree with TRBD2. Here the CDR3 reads CASSLGLAGGPIETQYF. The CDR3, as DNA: TGTGCCAGCAGCCTCGGACTAGCGGGAGGGCCGATAGAGACCCAGTACTTC. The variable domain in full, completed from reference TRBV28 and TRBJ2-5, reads DVKVTQSSRYLVKRTGEKVFLECVQDMDHENMFWYRQDPGLGLRLIYFSYDVKMKEKGDIPEGYSVSREKKERFSLILESASTNQTSMYLCASSLGLAGGPIETQYFGPGTRLLVL.